The 10 T cell receptor beta chains below were found in one sample sequenced in a study of metastatic and nonmetastatic thyroid tumors. Via MiXCR, TCRdb re-called the PCR reads. The sample has tens of thousands of clones, under 15% seen once; the top ten hold roughly 8.2%. All patients were treatment-naive before thyroid surgery. What was sequenced was tumor tissue. These receptors were taken from a female donor with papillary thyroid cancer or a benign thyroid nodule (not recorded which). Some clones in this sample may be carry-over from other donors' samples.

This clone came up many times. The chain couples TRBV7-2 to TRBJ2-3; 9 bases align to TRBD2. The germline V gene encodes CDR1 SGHTA and CDR2 FQGNSA. V dropped 2 bases and J dropped 4; count of bases not matched to a gene: 4. The CDR3 is made up of 15 amino acids. CDR3 loop: CASSLSGGRADTQYF. The CDR3 region has the DNA TGTGCCAGCAGCTTATCCGGCGGGAGGGCAGATACGCAGTATTTT. Supplemented by reference TRBV7-2 and TRBJ2-3, the full variable domain reads GAGVSQSPSNKVTEKGKDVELRCDPISGHTALYWYRQSLGQGLEFLIYFQGNSAPDKSGLPSDRFSAERTGGSVSTLTIQRTQQEDSAVYLCASSLSGGRADTQYFGPGTRLTVL.

The table lists this clone with many counts. The V call is TRBV5-4, the J call TRBJ1-6; a weak D match, TRBD1 (5 bases). This CDR3 has 15 residues. Looked up from germline, CDR1 is SGHNT and CDR2 is YYREEE (reference sequence). The V and J ends lost 10 bases and 8 bases respectively, with 22 bases between them. CDR3 protein: CAAQDVQGRDSPLHF. As DNA, the CDR3 is TGTGCCGCTCAGGACGTTCAAGGCAGGGATTCACCCCTCCACTTT.

On this clone itself: A much more abundant neighbour one base away suggests this may be a read error. V and J are TRBV10-3 and TRBJ1-2; 8 bases are a match to TRBD1. The CDR3 runs to 15 residues. The ends lost 3 bases at V and 4 bases at J; junction bases unmatched: 7. Per germline, CDR1 ENHRY and CDR2 SYGVKD. The CDR3 sequence: CAISERTGIVYGYTF. DNA for the CDR3: TGTGCCATCAGTGAACGGACAGGGATCGTCTATGGCTACACCTTC.

This clone was seen ten or more times. A single base separates this from a much larger clone, so it may be a read error. This chain joins TRBV11-3 and TRBJ2-7; a weak D match, TRBD1 (5 bases). The CDR3 covers 13 residues. Germline CDR1 is SGHNT and CDR2 is YENEEA. Here the CDR3 reads CAGSPDIYYEQYF. CDR3 in DNA: TGTGCCGGCAGCCCGGACATCTACTACGAGCAGTACTTC.

This clone was seen repeatedly, ten times or more. The genes are TRBV11-3 and TRBJ1-1; D gene uncertain. The CDR3 is made up of 14 amino acids. Germline V gives CDR1 SGHNT, CDR2 YENEEA. V lost 7 bases and J lost 1, with 13 bases in between. The CDR3 DNA is TGTGCCAGCACCCCGGTTGGGGAGAACACTGAAGCTTTCTTT. Protein product: CASTPVGENTEAFF.

This clone was detected a few times. Since a much larger clone is just one base distant, this may be a read error. The chain has TRBV5-5 and TRBJ1-5, with TRBD1 identical over 8 bases. This CDR3 has 16 amino acids. The germline CDR1 and CDR2 sequences are SGHKS and YYEKEE (reference sequence). CDR3 loop: CAGSSGQGMSNQPQHF. CDR3 nucleotides: TGTGCCGGCAGCTCCGGACAGGGTATGAGCAATCAGCCCCAGCATTTT.

A few counts support this clone. Since a much larger clone is just one base distant, this may be a read error. This chain uses TRBV5-1 with TRBJ2-5, with D possibly TRBD1 on 5 matching bases. Germline loops: CDR1 SGHRS, CDR2 YFSETQ. Trimming took off 2 bases at V and 8 bases at J, with 19 bases between the two ends. The CDR3 length is 15 residues. Here the CDR3 reads CASSLGGQGGDTQYF. The CDR3 DNA sequence: TGCGCCAGCAGCTTAGGCGGTCAGGGCGGAGATACCCAGTACTTC.

This clone occurred many times. The chain uses TRBV5-8 and TRBJ2-2, with D perhaps TRBD2 (5 bases). Germline V gene data show CDR1 as SGHTS and CDR2 as YDEGEE. This CDR3 spans 16 amino acids. The germline V and J ends were trimmed by 4 bases and 5 bases, with 18 bases remaining between them. The CDR3: CASSPIPSGVTGELFF. The CDR3 nucleotides read TGTGCCAGCAGCCCAATCCCCAGCGGAGTAACCGGGGAGCTGTTTTTT. Looking up the rest from reference TRBV5-8 and TRBJ2-2 gives the full variable domain: EAGVTQSPTHLIKTRGQQATLRCSPISGHTSVYWYQQALGLGLQFLLWYDEGEERNRGNFPPRFSGRQFPNYSSELNVNALELEDSALYLCASSPIPSGVTGELFFGEGSRLTVL.

This clone came up many times. The V call is TRBV2, the J call TRBJ2-4; no clear D gene. Germline CDR1 and CDR2: SNHLY and FYNNEI. V gave up 8 bases and J gave up 0 bases, with 14 bases separating them. The CDR3 covers 15 residues. In DNA, the CDR3 is TGTGCCAGCTCAGTGATCTTACTAGCCAAAAACATTCAGTACTTC. As protein: CASSVILLAKNIQYF.

Comments on this clone: A much larger clone lies one base from this, so it may be a read error. The same CDR3 also results from other DNA sequences found in this sample. This sequence joins TRBV6-1 and TRBJ2-7; D may be TRBD1 (5 bases). The CDR3 is 13 amino acids. Germline values: CDR1 MNHNS, CDR2 SASEGT. V was shortened by 7 bases and J by 2 bases, with 12 bases between the two germline ends. The CDR3: CASTPGRTYEQYF. As DNA, the CDR3 is TGTGCCAGCACACCAGGGCGGACCTACGAGCAGTACTTC.